Included here is one T cell receptor (beta chain) sequence, with context. Libraries were prepared by immunoSEQ multiplex PCR; TCRdb keeps only in-frame clonotypes and omits some of them. The table lists 80,000 or so clones, approximately 84% of them singletons. The CDR3 totals 15 residues. These data are taken from a study of OX40 agonist ivuxolimab in advanced cancers. The input for sequencing was CD4+ or CD8+ T cells sorted from blood, taken in a trial of the OX40 agonist ivuxolimab. This chain links TRBV21-1 with TRBJ1-1. TRBV21-1 is a recognized pseudogene. This receptor was identified in an adult with an advanced solid tumor such as melanoma, head and neck, liver or kidney cancer. The CDR3 here is CASSKTGDGGTEAFF. The CDR3 bases are TGTGCCAGCAGCAAAACGGGGGACGGCGGCACTGAAGCTTTCTTT.